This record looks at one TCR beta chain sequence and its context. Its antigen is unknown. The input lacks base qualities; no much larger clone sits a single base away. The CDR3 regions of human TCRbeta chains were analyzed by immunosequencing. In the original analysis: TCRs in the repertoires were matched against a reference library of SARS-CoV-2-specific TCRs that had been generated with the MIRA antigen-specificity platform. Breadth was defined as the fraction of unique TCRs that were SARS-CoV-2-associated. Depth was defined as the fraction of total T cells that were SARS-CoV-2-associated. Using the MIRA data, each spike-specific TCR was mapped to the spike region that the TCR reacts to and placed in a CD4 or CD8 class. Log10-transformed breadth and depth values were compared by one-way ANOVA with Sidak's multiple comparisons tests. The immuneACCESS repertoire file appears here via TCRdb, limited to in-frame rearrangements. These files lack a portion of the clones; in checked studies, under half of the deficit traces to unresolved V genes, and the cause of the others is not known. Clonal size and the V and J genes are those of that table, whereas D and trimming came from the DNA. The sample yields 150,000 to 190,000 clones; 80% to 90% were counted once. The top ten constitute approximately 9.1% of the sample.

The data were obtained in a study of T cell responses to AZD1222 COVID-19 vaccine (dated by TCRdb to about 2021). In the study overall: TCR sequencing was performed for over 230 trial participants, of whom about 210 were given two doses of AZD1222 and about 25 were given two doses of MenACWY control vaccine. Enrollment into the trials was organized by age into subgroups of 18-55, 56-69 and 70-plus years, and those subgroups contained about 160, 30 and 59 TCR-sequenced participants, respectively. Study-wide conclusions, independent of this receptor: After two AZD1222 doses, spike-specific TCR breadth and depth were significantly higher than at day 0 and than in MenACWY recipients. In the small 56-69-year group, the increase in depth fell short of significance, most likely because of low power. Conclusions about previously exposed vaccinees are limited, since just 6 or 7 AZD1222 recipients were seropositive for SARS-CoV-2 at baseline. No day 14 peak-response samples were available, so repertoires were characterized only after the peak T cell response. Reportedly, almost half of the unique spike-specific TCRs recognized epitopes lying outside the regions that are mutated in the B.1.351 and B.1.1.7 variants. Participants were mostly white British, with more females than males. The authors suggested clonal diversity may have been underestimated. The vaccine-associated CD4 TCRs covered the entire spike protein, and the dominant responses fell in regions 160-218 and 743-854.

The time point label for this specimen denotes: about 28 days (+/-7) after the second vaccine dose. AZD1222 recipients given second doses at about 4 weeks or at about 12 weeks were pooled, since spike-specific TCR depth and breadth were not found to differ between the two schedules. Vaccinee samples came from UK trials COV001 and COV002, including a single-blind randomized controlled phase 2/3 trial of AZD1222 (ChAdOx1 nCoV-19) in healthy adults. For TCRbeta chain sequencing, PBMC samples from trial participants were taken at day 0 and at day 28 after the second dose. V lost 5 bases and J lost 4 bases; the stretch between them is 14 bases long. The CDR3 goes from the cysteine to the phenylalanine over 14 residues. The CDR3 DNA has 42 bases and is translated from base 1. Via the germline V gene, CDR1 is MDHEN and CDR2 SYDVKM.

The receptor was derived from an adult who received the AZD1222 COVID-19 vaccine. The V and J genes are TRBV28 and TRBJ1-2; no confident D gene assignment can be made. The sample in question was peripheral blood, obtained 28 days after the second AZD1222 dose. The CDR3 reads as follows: CASSPDILGYGYTF. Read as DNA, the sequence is TGTGCCAGCAGTCCAGATATTCTAGGCTATGGCTACACCTTC.